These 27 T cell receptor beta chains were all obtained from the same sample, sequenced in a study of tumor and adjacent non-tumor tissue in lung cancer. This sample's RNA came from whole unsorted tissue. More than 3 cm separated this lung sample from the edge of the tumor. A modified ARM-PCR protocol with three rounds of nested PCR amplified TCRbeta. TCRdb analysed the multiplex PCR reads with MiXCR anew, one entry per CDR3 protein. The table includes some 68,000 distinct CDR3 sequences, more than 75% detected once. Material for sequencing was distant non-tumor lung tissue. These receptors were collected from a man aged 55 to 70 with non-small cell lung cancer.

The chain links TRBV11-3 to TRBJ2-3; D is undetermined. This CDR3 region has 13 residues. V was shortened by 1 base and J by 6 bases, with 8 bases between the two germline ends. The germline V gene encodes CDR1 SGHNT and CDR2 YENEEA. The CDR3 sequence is CASSLAPQDTQYF. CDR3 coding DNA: TGTGCCAGCAGCTTAGCCCCCCAGGATACGCAGTATTTT.

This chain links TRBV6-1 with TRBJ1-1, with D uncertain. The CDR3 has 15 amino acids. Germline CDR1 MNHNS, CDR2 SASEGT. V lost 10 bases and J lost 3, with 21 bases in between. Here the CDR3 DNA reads TGTGCCAACACCGAAGATCGCGGTAGGGACACTGAAGCTTTCTTT. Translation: CANTEDRGRDTEAFF.

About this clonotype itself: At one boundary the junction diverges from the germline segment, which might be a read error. The CDR3 reads CTSSFGLGDEQFF. For the CDR3, the DNA is TGTACCAGCAGTTTCGGGTTGGGCGACGAGCAGTTCTTC. This chain links TRBV12-3 or TRBV12-4 with TRBJ2-1; D gene ambiguous. CDR3 length equals 13 residues.

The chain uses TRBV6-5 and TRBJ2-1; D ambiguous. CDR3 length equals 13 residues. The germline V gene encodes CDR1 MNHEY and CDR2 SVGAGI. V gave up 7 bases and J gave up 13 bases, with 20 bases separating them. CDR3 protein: CASTWGSTNGQFF. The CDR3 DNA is TGTGCCAGCACCTGGGGTAGCACCAATGGCCAGTTCTTC.

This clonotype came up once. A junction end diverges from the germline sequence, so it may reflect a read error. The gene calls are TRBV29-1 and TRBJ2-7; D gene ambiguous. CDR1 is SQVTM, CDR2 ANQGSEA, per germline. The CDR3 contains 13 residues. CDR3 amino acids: CSATWANSYKHYF. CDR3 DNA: TGCAGCGCAACATGGGCTAACTCCTACAAGCATTACTTC.

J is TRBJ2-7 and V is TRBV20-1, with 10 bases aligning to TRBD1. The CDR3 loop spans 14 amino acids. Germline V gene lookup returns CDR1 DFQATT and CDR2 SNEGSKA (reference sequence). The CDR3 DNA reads TGCAGGATGGGTACCGGGACAGGGGAATACGGGCACTACTTC. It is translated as CRMGTGTGEYGHYF.

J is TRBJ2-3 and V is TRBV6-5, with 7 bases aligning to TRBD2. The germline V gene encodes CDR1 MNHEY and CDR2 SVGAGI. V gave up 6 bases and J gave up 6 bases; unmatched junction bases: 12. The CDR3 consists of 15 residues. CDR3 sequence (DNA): TGTGCCAGCAGCCTCGAGGGCGGGAGAGAGGATACGCAGTATTTT. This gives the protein CASSLEGGREDTQYF.

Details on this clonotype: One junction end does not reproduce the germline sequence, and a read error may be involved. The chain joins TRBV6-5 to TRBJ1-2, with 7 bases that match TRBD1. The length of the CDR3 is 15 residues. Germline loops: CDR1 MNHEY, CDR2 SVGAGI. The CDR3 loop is CASSRQGGDNHGHTF. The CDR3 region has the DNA TGTGCCAGCAGTCGACAGGGTGGGGATAACCATGGCCACACCTTC.

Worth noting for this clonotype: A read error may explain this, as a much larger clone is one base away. The CDR3 loop reads CSVHSDRVYGYTF. The DNA for the CDR3 is TGCAGTGTCCACTCCGACCGAGTCTATGGCTACACCTTC. This chain joins TRBV20-1 and TRBJ1-2; no definite D call. Per the germline V gene, CDR1 is DFQATT and CDR2 is SNEGSKA (reference sequence). V lost 7 bases and J lost 4, with 16 bases in between. This CDR3 has 13 residues.

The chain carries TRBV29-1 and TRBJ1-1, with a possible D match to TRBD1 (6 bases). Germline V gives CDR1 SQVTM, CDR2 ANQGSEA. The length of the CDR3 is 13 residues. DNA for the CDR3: TGCAACGGGGGGCAGGGACTGAACACTGAAGCTTTCTTT. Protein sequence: CNGGQGLNTEAFF.

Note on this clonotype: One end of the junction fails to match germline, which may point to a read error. Here the CDR3 DNA reads TGTGCCATTAGTCCCTCAGGGGTTGAGCAGTACTTC. It yields the protein CAISPSGVEQYF. The rearrangement joins TRBV19 to TRBJ2-7; D perhaps matches TRBD1 (6 bases). Per germline, CDR1 LNHDA and CDR2 SQIVND (reference sequence). The CDR3 contains 12 residues.

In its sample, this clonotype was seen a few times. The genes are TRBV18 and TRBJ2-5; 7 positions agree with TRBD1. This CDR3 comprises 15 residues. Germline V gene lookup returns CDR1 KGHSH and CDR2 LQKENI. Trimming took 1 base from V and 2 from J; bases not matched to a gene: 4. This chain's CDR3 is CASSPRSGQQETQYF. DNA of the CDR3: TGTGCCAGCTCACCACGCTCGGGACAGCAAGAGACCCAGTACTTC.

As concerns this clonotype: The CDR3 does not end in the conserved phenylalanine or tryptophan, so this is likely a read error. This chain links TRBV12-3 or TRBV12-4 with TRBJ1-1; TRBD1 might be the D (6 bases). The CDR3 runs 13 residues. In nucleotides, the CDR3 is TGTGCCAACAGTTCCAGGGGTATCACTGAAGCTTTCCTT. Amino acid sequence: CANSSRGITEAFL.

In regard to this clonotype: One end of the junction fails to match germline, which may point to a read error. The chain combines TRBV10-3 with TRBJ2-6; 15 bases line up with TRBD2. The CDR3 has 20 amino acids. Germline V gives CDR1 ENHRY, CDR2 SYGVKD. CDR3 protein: CVISEQWTSGRDSGANVLTF. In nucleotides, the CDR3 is TGTGTCATCAGTGAACAATGGACTAGCGGGAGGGACTCTGGGGCCAACGTCCTGACTTTC.

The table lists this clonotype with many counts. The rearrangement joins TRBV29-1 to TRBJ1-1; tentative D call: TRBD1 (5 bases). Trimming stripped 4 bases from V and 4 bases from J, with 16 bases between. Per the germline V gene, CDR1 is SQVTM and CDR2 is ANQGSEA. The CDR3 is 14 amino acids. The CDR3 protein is CSVVVGGVGTEAFF. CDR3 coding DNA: TGCAGCGTTGTTGTTGGGGGGGTCGGCACTGAAGCTTTCTTT.

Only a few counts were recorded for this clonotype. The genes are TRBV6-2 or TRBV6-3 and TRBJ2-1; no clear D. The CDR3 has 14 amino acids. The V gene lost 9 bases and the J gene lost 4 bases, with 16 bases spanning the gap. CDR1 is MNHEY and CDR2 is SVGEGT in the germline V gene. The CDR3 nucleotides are TGTGCCAGTAATAGACACGGCTCTTACAATGAGCAGTTCTTC. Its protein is CASNRHGSYNEQFF.

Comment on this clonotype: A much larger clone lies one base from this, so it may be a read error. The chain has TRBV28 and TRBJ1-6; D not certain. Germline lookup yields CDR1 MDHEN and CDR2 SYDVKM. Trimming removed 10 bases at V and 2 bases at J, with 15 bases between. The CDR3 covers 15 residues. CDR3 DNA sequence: TGTGCCACCGGGATAGGTCCTCCCTATAATTCACCCCTCCACTTT. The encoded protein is CATGIGPPYNSPLHF.

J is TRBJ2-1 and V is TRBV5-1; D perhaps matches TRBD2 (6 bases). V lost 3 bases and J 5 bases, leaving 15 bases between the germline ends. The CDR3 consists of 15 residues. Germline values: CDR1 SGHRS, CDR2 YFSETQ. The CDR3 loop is CASSSRGSGDNEQFF. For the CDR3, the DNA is TGCGCCAGCAGCTCTAGAGGGTCGGGAGACAATGAGCAGTTCTTC.

Here the CDR3 DNA reads TGTGCCAGCAGCCTAGTCCCTTACGGTACGCAGTATTTT. Protein: CASSLVPYGTQYF. The rearrangement uses TRBV11-3 and TRBJ2-3; D uncertain. Between the trimmed V and J ends, which lost 5 bases and 8 bases, there was a span of 14 bases. In germline, CDR1 is SGHNT, CDR2 YENEEA. The CDR3 is 13 amino acids. Using reference TRBV11-3 and TRBJ2-3 for the parts outside the CDR3, the full variable domain is EAGVVQSPRYKIIEKKQPVAFWCNPISGHNTLYWYLQNLGQGPELLIRYENEEAVDDSQLPKDRFSAERLKGVDSTLKIQPAELGDSAVYLCASSLVPYGTQYFGPGTRLTVL.

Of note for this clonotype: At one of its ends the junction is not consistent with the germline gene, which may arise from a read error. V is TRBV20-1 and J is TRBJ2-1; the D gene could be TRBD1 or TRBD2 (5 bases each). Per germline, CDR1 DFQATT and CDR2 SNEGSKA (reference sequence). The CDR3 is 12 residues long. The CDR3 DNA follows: TGCACTGCTAGGGGACCGAACAATTGGCAGTTCTTC. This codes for CTARGPNNWQFF.

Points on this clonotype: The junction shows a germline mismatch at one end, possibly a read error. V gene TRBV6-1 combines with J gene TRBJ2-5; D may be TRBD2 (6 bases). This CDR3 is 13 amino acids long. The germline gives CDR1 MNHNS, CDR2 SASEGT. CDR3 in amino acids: CASSATSRETHYF. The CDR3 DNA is TGTGCCAGCAGTGCGACTAGTCGAGAGACCCATTATTTC.

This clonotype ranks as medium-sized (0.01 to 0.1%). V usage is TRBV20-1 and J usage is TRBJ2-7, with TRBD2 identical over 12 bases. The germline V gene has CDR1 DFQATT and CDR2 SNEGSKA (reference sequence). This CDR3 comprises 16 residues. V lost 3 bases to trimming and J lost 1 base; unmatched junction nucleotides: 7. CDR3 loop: CSASPRTSGTSYEQYF. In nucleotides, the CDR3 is TGCAGTGCTAGTCCTAGGACTAGCGGGACTTCCTACGAGCAGTACTTC.

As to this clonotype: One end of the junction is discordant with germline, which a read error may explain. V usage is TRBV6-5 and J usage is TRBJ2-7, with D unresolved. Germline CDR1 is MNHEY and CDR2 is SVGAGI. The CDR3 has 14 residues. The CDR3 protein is CAGSLVAFSYEQYF. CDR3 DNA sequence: TGTGCCGGCAGTCTGGTCGCCTTCTCCTACGAGCAGTACTTC.

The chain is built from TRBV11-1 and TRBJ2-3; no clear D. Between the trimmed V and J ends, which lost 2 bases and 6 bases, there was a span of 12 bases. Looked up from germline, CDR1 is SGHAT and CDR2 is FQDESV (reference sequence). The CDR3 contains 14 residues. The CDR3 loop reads CASSLTGSMDTQYF. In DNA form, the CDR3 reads TGTGCCAGCAGCTTAACTGGGTCCATGGATACGCAGTATTTT.

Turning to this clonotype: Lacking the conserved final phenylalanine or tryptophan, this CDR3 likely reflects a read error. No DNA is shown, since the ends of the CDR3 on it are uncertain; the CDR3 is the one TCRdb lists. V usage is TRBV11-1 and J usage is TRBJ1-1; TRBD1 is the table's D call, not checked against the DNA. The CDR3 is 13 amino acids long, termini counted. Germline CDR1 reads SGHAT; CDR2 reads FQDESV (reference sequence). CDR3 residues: CANSLAPGAEAYY.

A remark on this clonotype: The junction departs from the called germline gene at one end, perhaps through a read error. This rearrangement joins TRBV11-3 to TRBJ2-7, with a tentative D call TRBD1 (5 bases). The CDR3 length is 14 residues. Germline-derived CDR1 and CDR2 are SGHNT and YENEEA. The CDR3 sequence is CASGLMAGNHEQYF. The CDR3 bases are TGTGCCAGCGGCTTAATGGCAGGGAACCACGAGCAGTACTTC.

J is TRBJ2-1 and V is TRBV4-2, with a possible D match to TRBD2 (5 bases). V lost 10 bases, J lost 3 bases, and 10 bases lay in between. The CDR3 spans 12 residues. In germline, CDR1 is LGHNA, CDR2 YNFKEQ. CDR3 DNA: TGTGCCACCTCGGAGGTCTACAATGAGCAGTTCTTC. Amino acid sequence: CATSEVYNEQFF.